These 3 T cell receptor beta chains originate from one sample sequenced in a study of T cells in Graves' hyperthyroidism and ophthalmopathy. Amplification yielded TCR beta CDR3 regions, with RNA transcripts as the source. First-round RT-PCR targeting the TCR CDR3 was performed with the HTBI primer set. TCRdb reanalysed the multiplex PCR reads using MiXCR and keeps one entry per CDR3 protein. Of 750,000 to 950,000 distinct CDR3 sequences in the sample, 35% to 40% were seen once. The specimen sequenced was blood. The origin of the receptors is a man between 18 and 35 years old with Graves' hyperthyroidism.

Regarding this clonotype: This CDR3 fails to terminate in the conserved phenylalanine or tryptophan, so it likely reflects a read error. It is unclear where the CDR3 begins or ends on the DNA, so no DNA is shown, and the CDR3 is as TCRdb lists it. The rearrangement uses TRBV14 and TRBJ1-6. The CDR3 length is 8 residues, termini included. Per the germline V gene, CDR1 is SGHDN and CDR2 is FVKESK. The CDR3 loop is CASSHGSL.

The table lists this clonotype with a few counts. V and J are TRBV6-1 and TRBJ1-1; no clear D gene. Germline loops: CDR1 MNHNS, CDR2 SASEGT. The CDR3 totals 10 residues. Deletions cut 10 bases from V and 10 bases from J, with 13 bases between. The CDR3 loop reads CATQWGAAFF. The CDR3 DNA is TGTGCCACCCAGTGGGGAGCAGCTTTCTTT.

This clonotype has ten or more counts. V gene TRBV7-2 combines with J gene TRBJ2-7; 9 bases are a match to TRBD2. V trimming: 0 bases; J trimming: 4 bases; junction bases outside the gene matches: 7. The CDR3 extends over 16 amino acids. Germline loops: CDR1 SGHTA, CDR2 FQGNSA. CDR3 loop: CASSLARRLAVYEQYF. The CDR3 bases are TGTGCCAGCAGCTTAGCACGCAGACTAGCGGTGTACGAGCAGTACTTC.